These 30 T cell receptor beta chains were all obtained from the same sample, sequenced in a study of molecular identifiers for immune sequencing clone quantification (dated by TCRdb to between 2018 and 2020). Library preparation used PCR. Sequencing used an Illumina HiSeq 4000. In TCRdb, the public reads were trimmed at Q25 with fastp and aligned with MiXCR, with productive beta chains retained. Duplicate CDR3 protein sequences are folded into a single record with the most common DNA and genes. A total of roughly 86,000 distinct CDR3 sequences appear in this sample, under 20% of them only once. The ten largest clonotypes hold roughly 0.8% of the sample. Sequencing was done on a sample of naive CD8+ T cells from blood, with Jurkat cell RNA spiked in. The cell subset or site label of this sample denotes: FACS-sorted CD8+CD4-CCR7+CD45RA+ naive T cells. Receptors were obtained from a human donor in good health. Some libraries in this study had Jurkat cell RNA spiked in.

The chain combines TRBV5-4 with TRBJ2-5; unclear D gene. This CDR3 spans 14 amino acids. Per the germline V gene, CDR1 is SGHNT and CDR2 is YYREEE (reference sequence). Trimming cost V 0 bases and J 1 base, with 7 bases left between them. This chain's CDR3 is CASSLGLSQETQYF. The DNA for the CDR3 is TGTGCCAGCAGCTTGGGACTCAGCCAAGAGACCCAGTACTTC.

The CDR3 protein is CASSSAGTSGHEQYF. CDR3 nucleotide sequence: TGTGCCAGCAGCTCGGCCGGGACTAGCGGCCACGAGCAGTACTTC. The chain joins TRBV7-9 to TRBJ2-7, with 11 nucleotides matching TRBD2. V lost 4 bases and J lost 5; bases outside the gene matches: 7. The CDR3 has 15 residues. CDR1 SEHNR and CDR2 FQNEAQ come from the germline V gene (reference sequence).

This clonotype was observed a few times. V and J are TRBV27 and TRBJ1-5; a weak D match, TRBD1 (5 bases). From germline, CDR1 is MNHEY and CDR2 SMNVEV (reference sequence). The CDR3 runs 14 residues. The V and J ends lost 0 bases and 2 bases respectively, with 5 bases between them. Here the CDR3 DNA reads TGTGCCAGCAGTTTATCCAGGGGCAATCAGCCCCAGCATTTT. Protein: CASSLSRGNQPQHF.

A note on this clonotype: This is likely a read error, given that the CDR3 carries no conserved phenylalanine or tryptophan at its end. The CDR3 reads CASGTRYNEQFL. DNA for the CDR3: TGTGCCAGTGGGACTAGGTACAATGAGCAGTTCCTC. This chain connects TRBV28 to TRBJ2-1; 8 positions agree with TRBD2. The germline gives CDR1 MDHEN, CDR2 SYDVKM. With 9 bases clipped from V and 4 bases from J, the junction kept 2 bases outside the gene matches. The CDR3 runs 12 residues.

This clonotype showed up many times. The CDR3 protein is CASRISSGRSNQPQHF. CDR3 nucleotide sequence: TGTGCCAGTAGGATCTCCTCGGGCAGAAGCAATCAGCCCCAGCATTTT. The gene calls are TRBV19 and TRBJ1-5; D is unresolved. V shed 6 bases and J shed 1 base, with 16 bases lying between them. The CDR3 loop spans 16 amino acids. The V gene's germline CDR1 is LNHDA and CDR2 SQIVND (reference sequence). Using reference TRBV19 and TRBJ1-5 for the parts outside the CDR3, the full variable domain is DGGITQSPKYLFRKEGQNVTLSCEQNLNHDAMYWYRQDPGQGLRLIYYSQIVNDFQKGDIAEGYSVSREKKESFPLTVTSAQKNPTAFYLCASRISSGRSNQPQHFGDGTRLSIL.

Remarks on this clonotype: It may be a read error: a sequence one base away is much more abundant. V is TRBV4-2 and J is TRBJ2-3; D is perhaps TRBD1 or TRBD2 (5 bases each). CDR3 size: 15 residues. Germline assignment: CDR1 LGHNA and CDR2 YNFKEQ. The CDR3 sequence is CASSGTRLSTDTRYF. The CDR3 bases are TGTGCCAGCAGCGGGACGAGACTTAGCACAGATACGCGGTATTTT.

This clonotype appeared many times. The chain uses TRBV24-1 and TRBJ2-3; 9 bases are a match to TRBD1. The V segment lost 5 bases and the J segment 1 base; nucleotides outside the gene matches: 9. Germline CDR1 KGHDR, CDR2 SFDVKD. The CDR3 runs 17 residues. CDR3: CATSAREGQGRTDTQYF. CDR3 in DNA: TGTGCCACCAGTGCCCGAGAGGGACAGGGTCGCACAGATACGCAGTATTTT.

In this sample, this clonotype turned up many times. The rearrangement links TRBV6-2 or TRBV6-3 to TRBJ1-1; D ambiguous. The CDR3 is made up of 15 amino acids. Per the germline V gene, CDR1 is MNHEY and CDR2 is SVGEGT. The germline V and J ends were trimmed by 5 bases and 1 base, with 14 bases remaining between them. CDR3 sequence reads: CASSASVAWNTEAFF. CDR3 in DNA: TGTGCCAGCAGTGCGTCGGTAGCCTGGAACACTGAAGCTTTCTTT.

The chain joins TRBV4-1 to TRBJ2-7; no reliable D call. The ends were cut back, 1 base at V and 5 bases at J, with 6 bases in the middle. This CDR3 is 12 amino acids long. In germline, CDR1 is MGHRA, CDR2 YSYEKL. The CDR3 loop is CASSQVGNEQYF. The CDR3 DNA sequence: TGCGCCAGCAGCCAAGTGGGTAACGAGCAGTACTTC.

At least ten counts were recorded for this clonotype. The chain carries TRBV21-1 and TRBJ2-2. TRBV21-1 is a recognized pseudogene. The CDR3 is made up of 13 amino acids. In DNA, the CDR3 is TGTGCCAGCAGCAAAGGGCATACCGGGGAGCTGTTTTTT. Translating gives CASSKGHTGELFF.

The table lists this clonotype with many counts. CDR3 coding DNA: TGCAGTGCTAGAGAAACTAGCGGCCCCTACGAGCAGTACTTC. Protein product: CSARETSGPYEQYF. The V and J genes are TRBV20-1 and TRBJ2-7; TRBD2 matches 8 bases. The CDR3 is made up of 14 amino acids. V lost 0 bases and J lost 2; bases outside the gene matches: 3. Germline V gene lookup returns CDR1 DFQATT and CDR2 SNEGSKA (reference sequence).

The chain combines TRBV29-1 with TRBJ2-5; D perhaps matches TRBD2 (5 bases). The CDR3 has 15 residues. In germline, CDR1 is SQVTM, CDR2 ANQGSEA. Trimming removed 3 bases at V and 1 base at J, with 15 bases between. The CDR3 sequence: CSVEVLAYIQETQYF. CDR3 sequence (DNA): TGCAGCGTTGAGGTCCTAGCCTATATCCAAGAGACCCAGTACTTC.

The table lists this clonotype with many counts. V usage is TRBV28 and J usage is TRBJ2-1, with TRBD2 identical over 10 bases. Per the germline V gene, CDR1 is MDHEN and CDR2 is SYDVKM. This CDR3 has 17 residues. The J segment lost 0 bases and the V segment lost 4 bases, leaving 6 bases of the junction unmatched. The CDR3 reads CASSSALAGSSYNEQFF. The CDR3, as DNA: TGTGCCAGCAGTTCCGCACTAGCGGGGAGCTCCTACAATGAGCAGTTCTTC.

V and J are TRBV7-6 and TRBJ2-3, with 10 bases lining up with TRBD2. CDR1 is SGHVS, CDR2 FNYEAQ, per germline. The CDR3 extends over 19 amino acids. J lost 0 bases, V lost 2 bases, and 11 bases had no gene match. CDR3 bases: TGTGCCAGCAGCTTAAACGTAGCGGGGGGCCAATCAAGCACAGATACGCAGTATTTT. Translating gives CASSLNVAGGQSSTDTQYF.

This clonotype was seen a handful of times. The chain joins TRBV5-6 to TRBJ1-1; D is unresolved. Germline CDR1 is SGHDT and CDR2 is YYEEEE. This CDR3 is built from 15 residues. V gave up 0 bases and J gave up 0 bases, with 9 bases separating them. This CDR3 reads CASSLGANMNTEAFF. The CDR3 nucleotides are TGTGCCAGCAGCTTGGGGGCGAACATGAACACTGAAGCTTTCTTT.

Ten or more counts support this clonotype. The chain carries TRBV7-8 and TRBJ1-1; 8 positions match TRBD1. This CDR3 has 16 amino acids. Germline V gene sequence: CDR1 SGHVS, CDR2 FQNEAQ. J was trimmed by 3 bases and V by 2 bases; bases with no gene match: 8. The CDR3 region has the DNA TGTGCCAGCAGCTTACCTGGACAGGGTCTTCACACTGAAGCTTTCTTT. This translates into CASSLPGQGLHTEAFF.

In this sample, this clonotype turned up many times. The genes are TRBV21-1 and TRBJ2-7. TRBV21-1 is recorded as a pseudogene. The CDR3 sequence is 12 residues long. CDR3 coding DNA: TGTGCCAGCAGCAGGGGATTCTACGAGCAGTACTTC. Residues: CASSRGFYEQYF.

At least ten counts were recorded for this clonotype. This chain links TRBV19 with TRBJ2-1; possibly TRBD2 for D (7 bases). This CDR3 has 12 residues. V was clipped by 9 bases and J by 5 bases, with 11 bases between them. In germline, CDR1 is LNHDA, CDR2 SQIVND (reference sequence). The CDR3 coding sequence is TGTGCCAGCGGCGGGGGCCACAATGAGCAGTTCTTC. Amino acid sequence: CASGGGHNEQFF.

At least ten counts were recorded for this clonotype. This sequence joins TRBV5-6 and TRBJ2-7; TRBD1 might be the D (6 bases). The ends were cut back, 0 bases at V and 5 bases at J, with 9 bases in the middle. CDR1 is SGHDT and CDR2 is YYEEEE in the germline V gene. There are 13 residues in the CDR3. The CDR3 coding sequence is TGTGCCAGCAGCTTGGACAGGGCCAACGAGCAGTACTTC. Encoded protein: CASSLDRANEQYF.

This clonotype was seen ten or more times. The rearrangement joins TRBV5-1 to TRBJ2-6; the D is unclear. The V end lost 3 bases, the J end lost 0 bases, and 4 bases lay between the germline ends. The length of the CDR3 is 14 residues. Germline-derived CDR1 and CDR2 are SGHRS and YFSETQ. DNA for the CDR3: TGCGCCAGCAGCTGGGGCTCTGGGGCCAACGTCCTGACTTTC. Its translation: CASSWGSGANVLTF.

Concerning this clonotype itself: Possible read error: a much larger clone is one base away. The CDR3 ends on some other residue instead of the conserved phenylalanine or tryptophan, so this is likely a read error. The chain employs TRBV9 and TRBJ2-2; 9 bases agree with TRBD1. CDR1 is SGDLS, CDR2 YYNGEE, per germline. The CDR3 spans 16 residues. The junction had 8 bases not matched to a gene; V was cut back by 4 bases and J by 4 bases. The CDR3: CASSPRTGDPTGELFL. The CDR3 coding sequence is TGTGCCAGCAGCCCACGGACAGGGGACCCCACCGGGGAGCTGTTTTTG.

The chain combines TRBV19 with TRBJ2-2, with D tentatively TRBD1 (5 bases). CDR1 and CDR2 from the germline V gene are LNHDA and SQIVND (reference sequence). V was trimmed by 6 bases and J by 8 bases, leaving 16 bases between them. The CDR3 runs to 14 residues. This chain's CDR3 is CASRVAGITGELFF. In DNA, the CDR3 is TGTGCCAGTAGGGTAGCAGGGATCACTGGGGAGCTGTTTTTT. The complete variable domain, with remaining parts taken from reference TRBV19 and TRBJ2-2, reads DGGITQSPKYLFRKEGQNVTLSCEQNLNHDAMYWYRQDPGQGLRLIYYSQIVNDFQKGDIAEGYSVSREKKESFPLTVTSAQKNPTAFYLCASRVAGITGELFFGEGSRLTVL.

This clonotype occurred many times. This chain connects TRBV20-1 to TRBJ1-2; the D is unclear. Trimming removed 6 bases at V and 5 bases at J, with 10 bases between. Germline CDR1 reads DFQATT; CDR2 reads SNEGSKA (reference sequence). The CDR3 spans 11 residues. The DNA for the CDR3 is TGCAGTGCCACAGTGCCGTATGGCTACACCTTC. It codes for CSATVPYGYTF.

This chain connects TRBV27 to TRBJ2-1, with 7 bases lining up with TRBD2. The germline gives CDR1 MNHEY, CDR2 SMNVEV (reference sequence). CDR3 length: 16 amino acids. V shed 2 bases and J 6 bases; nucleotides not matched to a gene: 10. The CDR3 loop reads CASSLIGGFGSNEQFF. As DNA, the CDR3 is TGTGCCAGCAGTTTAATCGGGGGGTTTGGCAGCAATGAGCAGTTCTTC.

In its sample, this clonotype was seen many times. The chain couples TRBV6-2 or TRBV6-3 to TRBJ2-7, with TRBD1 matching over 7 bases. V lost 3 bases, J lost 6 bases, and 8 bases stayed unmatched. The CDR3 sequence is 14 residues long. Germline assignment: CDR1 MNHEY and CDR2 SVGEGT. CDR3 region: CASSYITGESEQYF. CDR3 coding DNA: TGTGCCAGCAGTTATATCACAGGGGAAAGCGAGCAGTACTTC.

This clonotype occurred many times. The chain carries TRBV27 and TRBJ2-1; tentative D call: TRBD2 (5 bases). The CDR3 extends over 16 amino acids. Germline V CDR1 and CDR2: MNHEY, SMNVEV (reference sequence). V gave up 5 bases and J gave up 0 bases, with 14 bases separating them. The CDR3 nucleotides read TGTGCCAGCAGTCCCGAGGGATCGTACTCCTACAATGAGCAGTTCTTC. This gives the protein CASSPEGSYSYNEQFF.

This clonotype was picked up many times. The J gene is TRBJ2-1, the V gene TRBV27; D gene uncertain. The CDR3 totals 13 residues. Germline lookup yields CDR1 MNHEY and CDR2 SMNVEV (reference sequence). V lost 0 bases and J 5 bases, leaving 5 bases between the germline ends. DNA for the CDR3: TGTGCCAGCAGTTTATCCTGGAACAATGAGCAGTTCTTC. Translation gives CASSLSWNNEQFF.

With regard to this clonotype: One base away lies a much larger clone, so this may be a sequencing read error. CDR3 sequence: CASSVAPASGRDTGELFF. The CDR3 DNA follows: TGTGCCAGCAGCGTAGCACCGGCTAGCGGCAGGGACACCGGGGAGCTGTTTTTT. V and J are TRBV9 and TRBJ2-2; TRBD2 matches 7 bases. Germline V lookup: CDR1 SGDLS, CDR2 YYNGEE. The CDR3 totals 18 residues. The ends lost 0 bases at V and 3 bases at J; junction bases unmatched: 11.

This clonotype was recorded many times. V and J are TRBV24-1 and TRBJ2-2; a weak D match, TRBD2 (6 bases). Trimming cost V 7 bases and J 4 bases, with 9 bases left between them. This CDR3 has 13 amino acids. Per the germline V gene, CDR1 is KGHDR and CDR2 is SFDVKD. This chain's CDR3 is CATRLAATGELFF. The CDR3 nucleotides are TGTGCCACCAGATTAGCGGCCACCGGGGAGCTGTTTTTT.

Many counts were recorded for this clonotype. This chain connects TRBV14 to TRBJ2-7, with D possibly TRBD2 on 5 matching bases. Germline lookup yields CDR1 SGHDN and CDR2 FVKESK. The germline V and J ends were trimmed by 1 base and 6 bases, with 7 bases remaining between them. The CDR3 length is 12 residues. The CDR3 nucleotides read TGTGCCAGCAGCCAAGGAGGGAGCGAGCAGTACTTC. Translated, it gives CASSQGGSEQYF.